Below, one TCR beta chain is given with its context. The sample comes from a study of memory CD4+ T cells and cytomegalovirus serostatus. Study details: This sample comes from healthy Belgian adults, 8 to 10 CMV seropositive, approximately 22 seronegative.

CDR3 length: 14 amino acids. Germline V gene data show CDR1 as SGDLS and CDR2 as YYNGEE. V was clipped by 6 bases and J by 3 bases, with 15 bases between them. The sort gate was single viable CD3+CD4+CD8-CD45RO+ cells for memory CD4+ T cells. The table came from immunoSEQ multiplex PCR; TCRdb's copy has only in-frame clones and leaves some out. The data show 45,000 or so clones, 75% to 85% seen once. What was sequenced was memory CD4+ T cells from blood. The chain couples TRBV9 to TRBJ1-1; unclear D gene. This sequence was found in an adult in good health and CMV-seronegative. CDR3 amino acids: CASTKTARDTEAFF. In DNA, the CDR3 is TGTGCCAGCACCAAGACGGCCCGGGACACTGAAGCTTTCTTT.